These 16 T cell receptor beta chains share one sample of origin, sequenced in a study of blood T cells in healthy people across ages. Using a J-beta primer mix together with a sample-barcoded 5' primer, a second PCR was run for about 7 to 12 cycles. Each CDR3 protein gets one entry after TCRdb re-called the 5' RACE reads with MiXCR. The profile shows about 1.5 million distinct CDR3 sequences, under 55% of them singletons. The specimen was blood. Source of these receptors: a woman under 30 in good health.

This clonotype was counted between two and nine times. The V and J genes are TRBV20-1 and TRBJ2-1, with 11 bases identical to TRBD2. Germline V CDR1 and CDR2: DFQATT, SNEGSKA (reference sequence). CDR3 length: 13 amino acids. CDR3 sequence: CTFSGRVVNEQFF. CDR3 DNA: TGCACCTTTAGCGGGAGGGTGGTCAATGAGCAGTTCTTC.

The V call is TRBV29-1, the J call TRBJ1-2, with 7 positions matching TRBD1. The ends lost 6 bases at V and 7 bases at J; junction bases unmatched: 11. CDR1 SQVTM and CDR2 ANQGSEA come from the germline V gene. This CDR3 is built from 13 residues. The CDR3 spells CSVNDRELRGYTF. The CDR3, as DNA: TGCAGCGTCAACGACAGGGAACTGCGTGGCTACACCTTC. The complete variable domain, with remaining parts taken from reference TRBV29-1 and TRBJ1-2, reads SAVISQKPSRDICQRGTSLTIQCQVDSQVTMMFWYRQQPGQSLTLIATANQGSEATYESGFVIDKFPISRPNLTFSTLTVSNMSPEDSSIYLCSVNDRELRGYTFGSGTRLTVV.

The V gene is TRBV30, the J gene TRBJ2-3, with TRBD2 as a possible D gene (5 bases). This CDR3 region has 15 residues. From germline, CDR1 is GTSNPN and CDR2 SVGIG (reference sequence). Trimming removed 4 bases at V and 3 bases at J, with 17 bases between. CDR3 DNA sequence: TGTGCCTGGACCTCAGACCGAACGGGAACAGATACGCAGTATTTT. Translation gives CAWTSDRTGTDTQYF.

The chain employs TRBV7-2 and TRBJ1-1; D gene unclear. The CDR3 is made up of 14 amino acids. Looked up from germline, CDR1 is SGHTA and CDR2 is FQGNSA. V was shortened by 4 bases and J by 4 bases, with 13 bases between the two germline ends. The CDR3 region is CASSWSGEITEAFF. As DNA, the CDR3 is TGTGCCAGCAGCTGGAGCGGGGAGATCACTGAAGCTTTCTTT.

This clonotype is judged medium-sized (0.01 to 0.1%). The gene calls are TRBV7-2 and TRBJ2-1; D not certain. CDR1 is SGHTA and CDR2 is FQGNSA in the germline V gene. The CDR3 spans 13 residues. Deletions cut 1 base from V and 5 bases from J, with 6 bases between. The CDR3 region is CASSLGHNNEQFF. The DNA of the CDR3 is TGTGCCAGCAGCTTAGGACATAACAATGAGCAGTTCTTC.

This clonotype has at least ten counts. This chain joins TRBV27 and TRBJ2-1; no reliable D call. This CDR3 region has 11 residues. The V end was cut by 4 bases, the J end by 6 bases, with 4 bases between. CDR1 MNHEY and CDR2 SMNVEV come from the germline V gene (reference sequence). The CDR3: CASSWGNEQFF. The CDR3 region has the DNA TGTGCCAGCAGTTGGGGCAATGAGCAGTTCTTC.

This clonotype occurred many times. The rearrangement uses TRBV4-1 and TRBJ2-3, with D possibly being TRBD2 (5 bases). Between the trimmed V and J ends, which lost 2 bases and 8 bases, there was a span of 11 bases. The CDR3 is 13 amino acids. Germline assignment: CDR1 MGHRA and CDR2 YSYEKL. The chain's CDR3 is CASSQRGIGTQYF. The CDR3 nucleotides are TGCGCCAGCAGCCAAAGAGGGATAGGTACGCAGTATTTT.

This clonotype was recorded a few times. The chain is built from TRBV10-3 and TRBJ2-7; 7 nucleotides line up with TRBD1. Germline-derived CDR1 and CDR2 are ENHRY and SYGVKD. This CDR3 is 15 amino acids long. J gave up 2 bases and V 3 bases, and 7 bases lay outside the gene matches. For the CDR3, the DNA is TGTGCCATCAGTGACACCGGGACAGCCCCCTACGAGCAGTACTTC. Amino acids: CAISDTGTAPYEQYF.

The chain's CDR3 is CASSPGSLSGNTIYF. The CDR3 DNA sequence: TGCGCCAGCAGCCCCGGGTCCCTCTCTGGAAACACCATATATTTT. The chain links TRBV4-3 to TRBJ1-3; the D is unclear. V lost 4 bases, J lost 0 bases, and 10 bases lay in between. This CDR3 comprises 15 residues. CDR1 and CDR2 (germline): LGHNA, YSLEER.

The rearrangement links TRBV20-1 to TRBJ2-7, with D tentatively TRBD2 (6 bases). CDR3 length equals 14 residues. Germline CDR1 is DFQATT and CDR2 is SNEGSKA (reference sequence). The ends were cut back, 8 bases at V and 7 bases at J, with 24 bases in the middle. In nucleotides, the CDR3 is TGCAGTACAACTTCCGGGAGCCAGGTCAATGAGCAGTACTTC. It encodes CSTTSGSQVNEQYF.

Concerning this clonotype: The junction differs from germline at one of its ends, possibly a read error. V gene TRBV6-5 combines with J gene TRBJ2-1; D perhaps matches TRBD2 (6 bases). Germline CDR1 and CDR2: MNHEY and SVGAGI. CDR3 length equals 14 residues. The CDR3 here is CASTWDLARNEQLF. In DNA form, the CDR3 reads TGTGCCAGCACCTGGGACCTAGCGCGAAATGAGCAGTTGTTC.

Only a few counts were recorded for this clonotype. The CDR3 region is CASSLLGLAGDNEQFF. The CDR3 DNA follows: TGTGCCAGCAGCTTGCTGGGACTAGCGGGAGACAATGAGCAGTTCTTC. The chain couples TRBV7-9 to TRBJ2-1; 14 bases align to TRBD2. The germline CDR1 and CDR2 sequences are SEHNR and FQNEAQ (reference sequence). V lost 3 bases to trimming and J lost 5 bases; unmatched junction nucleotides: 3. This CDR3 is 16 amino acids long.

The chain's CDR3 is CASTRRTGVSKETQYF. For the CDR3, the DNA is TGTGCCAGCACCCGAAGGACAGGAGTGTCAAAAGAGACCCAGTACTTC. V and J are TRBV7-6 and TRBJ2-7; 7 nucleotides align to TRBD1. The J call may be incorrect, as the DNA end agrees better with TRBJ2-5. This CDR3 spans 16 amino acids. The germline gives CDR1 SGHVS, CDR2 FNYEAQ.

V gene TRBV12-3 or TRBV12-4 combines with J gene TRBJ2-1; TRBD2 matches 9 bases. J gave up 8 bases and V 6 bases, and 11 bases lay outside the gene matches. The CDR3 covers 15 residues. The CDR3 nucleotides are TGTGCCAGCAGCCCCCTTGATAGCGGGGGATATGAGCAGTTCTTC. It yields the protein CASSPLDSGGYEQFF.

This chain connects TRBV12-3 or TRBV12-4 to TRBJ2-3; TRBD2 might be the D (6 bases). The CDR3 is 15 amino acids. The ends were cut back, 5 bases at V and 1 base at J, with 13 bases in the middle. CDR3: CASSPSGTRTDTQYF. The CDR3 DNA reads as TGTGCCAGCAGTCCCTCCGGGACTCGCACAGATACGCAGTATTTT.

Concerning this clonotype: One end of the junction does not line up with germline, which may come from a read error. V and J are TRBV7-8 and TRBJ2-7, with 8 bases fitting TRBD2. The CDR3 spans 18 residues. Germline-derived CDR1 and CDR2 are SGHVS and FQNEAQ. CDR3 bases: TGTGCCAGCAGCTTAGGCCGTACATCCACTAGCGGCACCTACAAGCAGTACTTC. It codes for CASSLGRTSTSGTYKQYF.